This T cell receptor beta chain was captured in a study of beta chain features in type 1 diabetes. Study conclusions and caveats: The similarity of naive, central memory and Treg TCRB repertoires appeared greater among patients than among healthy donors.

Turning to this clone: Its matching antigen is unknown.

What was sequenced were expressed TCRB transcripts, since all of the isolated RNA had been reverse transcribed. Data came from immunoSEQ multiplex PCR; TCRdb stores just in-frame clones and leaves some out. The sample yields hundreds of thousands of clones, around 16% seen once. The V end was cut by 5 bases, the J end by 4 bases, with 14 bases between. This CDR3 is 14 amino acids long. Germline V gives CDR1 MNHNY, CDR2 SVGAGI (reference sequence). This TCR was sampled from a man younger than 35 in good health. The sample consisted of naive CD4+ T cells from blood. The rearrangement links TRBV6-6 to TRBJ1-1; D remains unclear. The CDR3 sequence: CASSLEVRTTEAFF. The CDR3, as DNA: TGTGCCAGCAGTCTCGAGGTTAGGACCACTGAAGCTTTCTTT.